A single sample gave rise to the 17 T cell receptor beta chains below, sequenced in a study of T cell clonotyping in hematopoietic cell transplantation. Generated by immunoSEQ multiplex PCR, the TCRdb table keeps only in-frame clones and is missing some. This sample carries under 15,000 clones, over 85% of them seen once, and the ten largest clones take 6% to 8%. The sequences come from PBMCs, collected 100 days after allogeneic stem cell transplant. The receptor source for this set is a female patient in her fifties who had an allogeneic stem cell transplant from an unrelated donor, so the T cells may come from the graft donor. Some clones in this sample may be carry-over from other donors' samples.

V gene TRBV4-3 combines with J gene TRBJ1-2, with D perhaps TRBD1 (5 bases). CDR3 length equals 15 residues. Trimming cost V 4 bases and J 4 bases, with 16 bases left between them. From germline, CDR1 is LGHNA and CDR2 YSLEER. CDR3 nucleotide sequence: TGCGCCAGCAGCCCCGAAAGGGGTAGCGGCTATGGCTACACCTTC. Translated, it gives CASSPERGSGYGYTF.

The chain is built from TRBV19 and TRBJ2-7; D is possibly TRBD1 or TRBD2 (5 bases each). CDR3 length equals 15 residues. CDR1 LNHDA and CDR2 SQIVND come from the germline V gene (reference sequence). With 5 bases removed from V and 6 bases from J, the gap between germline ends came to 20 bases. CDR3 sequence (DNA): TGTGCCAGTAGTCCGGGTTGGGGGAGCCGTCTCGAGCAGTACTTC. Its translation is CASSPGWGSRLEQYF.

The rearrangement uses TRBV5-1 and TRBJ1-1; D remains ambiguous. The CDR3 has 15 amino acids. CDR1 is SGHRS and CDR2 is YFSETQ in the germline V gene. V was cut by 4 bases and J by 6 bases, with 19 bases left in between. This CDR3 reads CASSGSSHGVSEAFF. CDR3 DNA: TGCGCCAGCAGCGGGAGTAGTCATGGGGTCTCTGAAGCTTTCTTT. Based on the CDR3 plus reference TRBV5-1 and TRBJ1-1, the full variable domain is KAGVTQTPRYLIKTRGQQVTLSCSPISGHRSVSWYQQTPGQGLQFLFEYFSETQRNKGNFPGRFSGRQFSNSRSEMNVSTLELGDSALYLCASSGSSHGVSEAFFGQGTRLTVV.

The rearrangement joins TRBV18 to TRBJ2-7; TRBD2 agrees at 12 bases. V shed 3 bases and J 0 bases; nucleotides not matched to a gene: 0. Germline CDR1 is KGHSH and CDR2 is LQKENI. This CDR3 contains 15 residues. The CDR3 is CASSPTSGGSYEQYF. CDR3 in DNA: TGTGCCAGCTCACCGACTAGCGGGGGCTCCTACGAGCAGTACTTC.

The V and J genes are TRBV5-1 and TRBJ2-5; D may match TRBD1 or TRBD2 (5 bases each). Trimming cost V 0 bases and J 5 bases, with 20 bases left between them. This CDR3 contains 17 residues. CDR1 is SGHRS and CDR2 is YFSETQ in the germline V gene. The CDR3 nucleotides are TGCGCCAGCAGCTTGGCCGTGGGTTCGGGGCTTGGGGAGACCCAGTACTTC. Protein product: CASSLAVGSGLGETQYF.

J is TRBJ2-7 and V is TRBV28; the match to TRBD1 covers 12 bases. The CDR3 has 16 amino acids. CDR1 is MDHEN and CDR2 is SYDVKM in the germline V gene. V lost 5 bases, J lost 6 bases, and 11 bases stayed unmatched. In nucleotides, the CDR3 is TGTGCCAGCAGTAGCGCCGGGACAGGGGGCCTGGGCGAGCAGTACGTC. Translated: CASSSAGTGGLGEQYV.

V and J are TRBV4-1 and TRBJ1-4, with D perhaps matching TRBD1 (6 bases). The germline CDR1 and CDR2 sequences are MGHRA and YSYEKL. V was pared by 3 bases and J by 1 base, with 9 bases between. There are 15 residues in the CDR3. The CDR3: CASSQAGVTNEKLFF. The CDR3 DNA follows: TGCGCCAGCAGCCAGGCAGGGGTAACTAATGAAAAACTGTTTTTT.

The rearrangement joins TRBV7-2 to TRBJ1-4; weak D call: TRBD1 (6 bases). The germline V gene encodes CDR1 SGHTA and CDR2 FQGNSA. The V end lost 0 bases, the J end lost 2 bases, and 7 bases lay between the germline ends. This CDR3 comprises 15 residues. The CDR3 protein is CASSLAGATNEKLFF. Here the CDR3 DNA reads TGTGCCAGCAGCTTAGCGGGGGCGACTAATGAAAAACTGTTTTTT. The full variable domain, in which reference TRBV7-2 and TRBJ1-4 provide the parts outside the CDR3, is GAGVSQSPSNKVTEKGKDVELRCDPISGHTALYWYRQSLGQGLEFLIYFQGNSAPDKSGLPSDRFSAERTGGSVSTLTIQRTQQEDSAVYLCASSLAGATNEKLFFGSGTQLSVL.

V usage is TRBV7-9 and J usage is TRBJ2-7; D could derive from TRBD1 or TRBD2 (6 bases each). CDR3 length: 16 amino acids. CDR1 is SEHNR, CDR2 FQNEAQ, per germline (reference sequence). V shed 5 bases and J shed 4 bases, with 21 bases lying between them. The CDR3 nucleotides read TGTGCCAGCAGCGCTAGGGGGGCTTATGGATCGTACGAGCAGTACGTC. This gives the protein CASSARGAYGSYEQYV.

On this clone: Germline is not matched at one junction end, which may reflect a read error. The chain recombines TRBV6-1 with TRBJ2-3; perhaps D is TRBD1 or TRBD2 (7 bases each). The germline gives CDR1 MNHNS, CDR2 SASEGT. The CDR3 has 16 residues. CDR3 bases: TGTGCCAGCAGTGTGGGAGGGGCGAGCGGGACAGAGACGCAGTATTTT. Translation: CASSVGGASGTETQYF.

The CDR3 spells CASSLFGGYKNIQYF. The CDR3 DNA sequence: TGTGCCAGCAGTTTATTCGGAGGTTACAAAAACATTCAGTACTTC. The chain recombines TRBV27 with TRBJ2-4, with D possibly being TRBD2 (5 bases). Trimming stripped 1 base from V and 3 bases from J, with 10 bases between. CDR3 length equals 15 residues. Per germline, CDR1 MNHEY and CDR2 SMNVEV (reference sequence).

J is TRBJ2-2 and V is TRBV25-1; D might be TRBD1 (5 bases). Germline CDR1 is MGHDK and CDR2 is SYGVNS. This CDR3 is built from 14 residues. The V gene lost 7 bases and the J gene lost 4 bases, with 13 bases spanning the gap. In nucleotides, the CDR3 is TGTGCCAGCATGGGGCAGTTGGGCACCGGGGAGCTGTTTTTT. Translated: CASMGQLGTGELFF.

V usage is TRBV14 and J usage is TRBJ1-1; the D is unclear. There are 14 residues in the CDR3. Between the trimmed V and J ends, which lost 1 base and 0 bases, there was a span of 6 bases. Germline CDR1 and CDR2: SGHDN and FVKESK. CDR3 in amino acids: CASSQAGMNTEAFF. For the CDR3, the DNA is TGTGCCAGCAGCCAAGCGGGGATGAACACTGAAGCTTTCTTT. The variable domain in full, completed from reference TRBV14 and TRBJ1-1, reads EAGVTQFPSHSVIEKGQTVTLRCDPISGHDNLYWYRRVMGKEIKFLLHFVKESKQDESGMPNNRFLAERTGGTYSTLKVQPAELEDSGVYFCASSQAGMNTEAFFGQGTRLTVV.

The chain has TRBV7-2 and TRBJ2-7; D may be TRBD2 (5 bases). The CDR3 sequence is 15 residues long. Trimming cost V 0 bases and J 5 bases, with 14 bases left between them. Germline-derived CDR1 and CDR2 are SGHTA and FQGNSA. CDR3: CASSLARSSWDEQYF. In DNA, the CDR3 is TGTGCCAGCAGCTTAGCGCGGTCTAGCTGGGACGAGCAGTACTTC.

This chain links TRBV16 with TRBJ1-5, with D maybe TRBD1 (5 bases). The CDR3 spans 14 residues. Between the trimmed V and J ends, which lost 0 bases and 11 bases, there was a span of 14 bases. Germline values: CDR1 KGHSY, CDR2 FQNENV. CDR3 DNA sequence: TGTGCCAGCAGCCAATCATCAGGGCCAACGGCCCAGCATTTT. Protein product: CASSQSSGPTAQHF. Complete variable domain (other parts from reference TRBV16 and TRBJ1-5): GEEVAQTPKHLVRGEGQKAKLYCAPIKGHSYVFWYQQVLKNEFKFLISFQNENVFDETGMPKERFSAKCLPNSPCSLEIQATKLEDSAVYFCASSQSSGPTAQHFGDGTRLSIL.

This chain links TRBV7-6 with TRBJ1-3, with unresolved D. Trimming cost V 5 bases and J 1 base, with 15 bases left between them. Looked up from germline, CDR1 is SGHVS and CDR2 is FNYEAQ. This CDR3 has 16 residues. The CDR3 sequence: CASSPQSPGSGNTIYF. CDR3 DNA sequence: TGTGCCAGCAGCCCACAAAGTCCGGGGTCTGGAAACACCATATATTTT.

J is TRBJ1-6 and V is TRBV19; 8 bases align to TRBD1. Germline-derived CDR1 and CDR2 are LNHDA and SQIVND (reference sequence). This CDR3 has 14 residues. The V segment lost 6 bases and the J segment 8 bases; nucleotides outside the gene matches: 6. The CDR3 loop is CASSAGTGDSPLHF. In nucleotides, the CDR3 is TGTGCCAGTAGCGCCGGGACAGGCGATTCACCCCTCCACTTT. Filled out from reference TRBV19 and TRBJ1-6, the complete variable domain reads DGGITQSPKYLFRKEGQNVTLSCEQNLNHDAMYWYRQDPGQGLRLIYYSQIVNDFQKGDIAEGYSVSREKKESFPLTVTSAQKNPTAFYLCASSAGTGDSPLHFGNGTRLTVT.